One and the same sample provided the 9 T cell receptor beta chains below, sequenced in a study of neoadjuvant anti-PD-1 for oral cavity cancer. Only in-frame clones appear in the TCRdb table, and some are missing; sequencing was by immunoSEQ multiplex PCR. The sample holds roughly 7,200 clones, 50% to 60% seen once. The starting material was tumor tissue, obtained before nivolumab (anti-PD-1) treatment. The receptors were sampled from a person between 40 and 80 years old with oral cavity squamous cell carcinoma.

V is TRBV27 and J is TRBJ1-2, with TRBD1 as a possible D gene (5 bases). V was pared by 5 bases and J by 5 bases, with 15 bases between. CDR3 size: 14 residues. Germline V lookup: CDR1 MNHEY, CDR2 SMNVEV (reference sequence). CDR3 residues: CASSTGWGVYGYTF. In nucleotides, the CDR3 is TGTGCCAGCAGTACAGGTTGGGGGGTTTATGGCTACACCTTC.

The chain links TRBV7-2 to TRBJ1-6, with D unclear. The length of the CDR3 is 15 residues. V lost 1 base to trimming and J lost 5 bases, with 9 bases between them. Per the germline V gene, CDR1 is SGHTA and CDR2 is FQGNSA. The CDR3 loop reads CASSLVGINNSPLHF. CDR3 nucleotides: TGTGCCAGCAGCTTAGTGGGAATCAATAATTCACCCCTCCACTTT.

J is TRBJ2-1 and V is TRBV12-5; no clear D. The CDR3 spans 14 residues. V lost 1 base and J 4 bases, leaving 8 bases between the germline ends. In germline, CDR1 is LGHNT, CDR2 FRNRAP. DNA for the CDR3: TGTGCTAGTGGTTTGGAGCGAAGATACAATGAGCAGTTCTTC. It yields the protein CASGLERRYNEQFF.

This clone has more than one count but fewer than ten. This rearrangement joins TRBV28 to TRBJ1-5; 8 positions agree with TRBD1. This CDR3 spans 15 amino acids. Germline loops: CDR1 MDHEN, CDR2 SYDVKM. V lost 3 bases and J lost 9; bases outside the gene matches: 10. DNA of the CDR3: TGTGCCAGCAGTTTGCCTGACAGGGGAGCGGGGCCCCAGCATTTT. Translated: CASSLPDRGAGPQHF.

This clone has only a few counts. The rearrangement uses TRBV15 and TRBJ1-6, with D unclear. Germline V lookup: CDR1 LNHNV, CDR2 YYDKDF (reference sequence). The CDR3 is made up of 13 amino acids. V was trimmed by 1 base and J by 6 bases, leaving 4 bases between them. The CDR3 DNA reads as TGTGCCACCAGCAGAGGCGGTAATTCACCCCTCCACTTT. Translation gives CATSRGGNSPLHF.

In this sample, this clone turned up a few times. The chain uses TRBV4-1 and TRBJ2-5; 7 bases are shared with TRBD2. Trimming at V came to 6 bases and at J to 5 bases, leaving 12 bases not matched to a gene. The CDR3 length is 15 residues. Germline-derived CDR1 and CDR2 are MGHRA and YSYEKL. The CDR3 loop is CASSHNLRGTETQYF. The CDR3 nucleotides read TGCGCCAGCAGTCATAATTTGCGGGGGACTGAGACCCAGTACTTC.

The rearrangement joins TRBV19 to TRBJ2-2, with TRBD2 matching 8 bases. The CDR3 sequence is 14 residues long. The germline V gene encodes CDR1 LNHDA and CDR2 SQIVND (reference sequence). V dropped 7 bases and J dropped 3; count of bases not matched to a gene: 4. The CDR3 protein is CASKRELDTGELFF. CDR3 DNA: TGTGCCAGTAAGCGGGAGTTGGACACCGGGGAGCTGTTTTTT.

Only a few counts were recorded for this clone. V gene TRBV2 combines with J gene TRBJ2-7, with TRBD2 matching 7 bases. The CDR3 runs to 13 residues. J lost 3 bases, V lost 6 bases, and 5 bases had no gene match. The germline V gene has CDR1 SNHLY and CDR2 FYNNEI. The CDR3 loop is CASSDKRDYEQYF. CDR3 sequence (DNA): TGTGCCAGCAGCGACAAGCGGGACTACGAGCAGTACTTC. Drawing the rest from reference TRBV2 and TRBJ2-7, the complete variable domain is EPEVTQTPSHQVTQMGQEVILRCVPISNHLYFYWYRQILGQKVEFLVSFYNNEISEKSEIFDDQFSVERPDGSNFTLKIRSTKLEDSAMYFCASSDKRDYEQYFGPGTRLTVT.

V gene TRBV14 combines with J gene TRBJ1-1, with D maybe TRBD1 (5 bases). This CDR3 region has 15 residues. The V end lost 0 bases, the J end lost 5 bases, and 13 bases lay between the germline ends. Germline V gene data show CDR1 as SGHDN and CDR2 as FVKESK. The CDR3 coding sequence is TGTGCCAGCAGCCAAGACCCTGCAGGGTGGACTGAAGCTTTCTTT. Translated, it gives CASSQDPAGWTEAFF. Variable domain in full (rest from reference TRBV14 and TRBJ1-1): EAGVTQFPSHSVIEKGQTVTLRCDPISGHDNLYWYRRVMGKEIKFLLHFVKESKQDESGMPNNRFLAERTGGTYSTLKVQPAELEDSGVYFCASSQDPAGWTEAFFGQGTRLTVV.